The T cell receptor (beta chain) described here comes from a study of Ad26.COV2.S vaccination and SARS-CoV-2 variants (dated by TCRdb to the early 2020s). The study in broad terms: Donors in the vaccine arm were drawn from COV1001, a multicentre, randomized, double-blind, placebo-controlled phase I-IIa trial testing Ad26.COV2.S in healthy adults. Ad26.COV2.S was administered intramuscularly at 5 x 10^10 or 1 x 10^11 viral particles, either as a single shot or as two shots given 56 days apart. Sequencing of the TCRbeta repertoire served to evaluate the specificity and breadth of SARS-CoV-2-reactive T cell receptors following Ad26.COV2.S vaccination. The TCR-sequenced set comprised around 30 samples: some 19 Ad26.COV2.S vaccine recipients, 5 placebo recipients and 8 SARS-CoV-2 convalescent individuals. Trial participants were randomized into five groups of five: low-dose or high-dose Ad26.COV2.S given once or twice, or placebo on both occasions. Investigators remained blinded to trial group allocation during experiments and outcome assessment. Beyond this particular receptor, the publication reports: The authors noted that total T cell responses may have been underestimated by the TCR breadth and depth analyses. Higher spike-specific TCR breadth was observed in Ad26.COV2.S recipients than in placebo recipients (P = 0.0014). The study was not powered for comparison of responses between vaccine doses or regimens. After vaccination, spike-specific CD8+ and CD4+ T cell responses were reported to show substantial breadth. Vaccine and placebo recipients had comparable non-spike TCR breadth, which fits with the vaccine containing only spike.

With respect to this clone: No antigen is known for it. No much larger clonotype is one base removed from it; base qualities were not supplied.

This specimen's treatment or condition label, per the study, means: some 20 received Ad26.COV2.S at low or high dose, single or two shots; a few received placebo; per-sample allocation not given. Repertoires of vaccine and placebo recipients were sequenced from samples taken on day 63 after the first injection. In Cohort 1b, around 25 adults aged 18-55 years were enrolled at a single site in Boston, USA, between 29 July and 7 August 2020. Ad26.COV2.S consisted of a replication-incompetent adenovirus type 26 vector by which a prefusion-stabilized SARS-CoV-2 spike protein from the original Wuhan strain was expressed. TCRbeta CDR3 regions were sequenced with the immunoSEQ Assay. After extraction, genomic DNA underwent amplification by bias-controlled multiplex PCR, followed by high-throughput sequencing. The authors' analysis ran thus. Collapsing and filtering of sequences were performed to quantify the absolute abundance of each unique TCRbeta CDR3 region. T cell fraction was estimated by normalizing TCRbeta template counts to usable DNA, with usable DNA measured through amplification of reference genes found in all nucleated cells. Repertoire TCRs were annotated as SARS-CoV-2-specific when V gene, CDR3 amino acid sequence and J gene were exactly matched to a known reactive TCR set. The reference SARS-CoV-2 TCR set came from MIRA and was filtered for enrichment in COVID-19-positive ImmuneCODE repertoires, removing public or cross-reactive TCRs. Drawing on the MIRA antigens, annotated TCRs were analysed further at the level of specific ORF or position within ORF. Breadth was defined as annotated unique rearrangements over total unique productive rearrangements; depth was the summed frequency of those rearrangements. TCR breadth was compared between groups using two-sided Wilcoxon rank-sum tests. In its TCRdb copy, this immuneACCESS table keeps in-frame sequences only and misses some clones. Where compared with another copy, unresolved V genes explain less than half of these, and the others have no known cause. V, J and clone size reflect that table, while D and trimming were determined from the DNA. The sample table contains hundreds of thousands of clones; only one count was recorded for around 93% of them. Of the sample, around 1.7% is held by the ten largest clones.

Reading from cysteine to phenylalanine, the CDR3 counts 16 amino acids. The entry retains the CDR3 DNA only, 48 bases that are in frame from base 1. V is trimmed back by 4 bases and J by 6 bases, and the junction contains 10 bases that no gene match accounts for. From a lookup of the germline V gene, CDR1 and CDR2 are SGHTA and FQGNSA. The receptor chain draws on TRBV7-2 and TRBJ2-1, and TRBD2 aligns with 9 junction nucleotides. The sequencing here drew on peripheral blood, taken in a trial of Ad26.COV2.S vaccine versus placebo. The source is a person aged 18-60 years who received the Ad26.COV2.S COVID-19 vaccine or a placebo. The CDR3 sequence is CASSSRGSGGPNEQFF. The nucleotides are TGTGCCAGCAGCTCCCGGGGTAGCGGGGGCCCCAATGAGCAGTTCTTC.